Included here is one T cell receptor beta chain sequence, with context. The antigen is unknown. The data originate from a study of vaccination effects on CD4 cells after COVID-19. Peptide-pool stimulation followed by sequencing identified expanded antigen-specific CD4+ clonotypes in the ViraFEST assay. CD4+ T cell isolation took place after approximately ten days of culture. Convalescent patients had PCR-confirmed SARS-CoV-2 infection between March and December 2020. From germline, CDR1 is SNHLY and CDR2 FYNNEI. With 3 bases removed from V and 5 bases from J, the gap between germline ends came to 13 bases. The CDR3 is 14 amino acids. The data were produced by immunoSEQ multiplex PCR, yet TCRdb's version contains in-frame clones alone and is incomplete. The sample contains 26,000 or so clones, roughly 74% of which appear only once.

The material sequenced was CD4+ T cells from PBMCs cultured with HCoV-NL63 spike peptides, taken before COVID-19 vaccination. This receptor was taken from a human donor who had a prior SARS-CoV-2 infection. The rearrangement uses TRBV2 and TRBJ1-1; D is possibly TRBD1 (5 bases). The CDR3 coding sequence is TGTGCCAGCAGTGATGAGAAGGGGTGGACTGAAGCTTTCTTT. Its translation is CASSDEKGWTEAFF. Combining the CDR3 with reference TRBV2 and TRBJ1-1 gives the whole variable domain EPEVTQTPSHQVTQMGQEVILRCVPISNHLYFYWYRQILGQKVEFLVSFYNNEISEKSEIFDDQFSVERPDGSNFTLKIRSTKLEDSAMYFCASSDEKGWTEAFFGQGTRLTVV.